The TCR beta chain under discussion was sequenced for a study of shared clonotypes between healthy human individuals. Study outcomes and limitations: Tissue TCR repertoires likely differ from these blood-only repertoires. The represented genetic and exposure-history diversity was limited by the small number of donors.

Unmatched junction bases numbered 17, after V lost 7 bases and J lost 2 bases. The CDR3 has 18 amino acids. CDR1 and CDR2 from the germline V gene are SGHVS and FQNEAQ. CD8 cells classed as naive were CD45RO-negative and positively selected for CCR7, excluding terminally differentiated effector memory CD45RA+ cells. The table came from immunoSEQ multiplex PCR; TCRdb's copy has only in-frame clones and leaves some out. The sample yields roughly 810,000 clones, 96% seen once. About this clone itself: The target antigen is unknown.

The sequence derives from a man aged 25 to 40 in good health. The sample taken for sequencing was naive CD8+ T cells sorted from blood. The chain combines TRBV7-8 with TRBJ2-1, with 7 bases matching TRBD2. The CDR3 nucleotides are TGTGCCAGCACCCTAGAAAGCGGGAATAGCCTCCCCTACAATGAGCAGTTCTTC. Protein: CASTLESGNSLPYNEQFF.